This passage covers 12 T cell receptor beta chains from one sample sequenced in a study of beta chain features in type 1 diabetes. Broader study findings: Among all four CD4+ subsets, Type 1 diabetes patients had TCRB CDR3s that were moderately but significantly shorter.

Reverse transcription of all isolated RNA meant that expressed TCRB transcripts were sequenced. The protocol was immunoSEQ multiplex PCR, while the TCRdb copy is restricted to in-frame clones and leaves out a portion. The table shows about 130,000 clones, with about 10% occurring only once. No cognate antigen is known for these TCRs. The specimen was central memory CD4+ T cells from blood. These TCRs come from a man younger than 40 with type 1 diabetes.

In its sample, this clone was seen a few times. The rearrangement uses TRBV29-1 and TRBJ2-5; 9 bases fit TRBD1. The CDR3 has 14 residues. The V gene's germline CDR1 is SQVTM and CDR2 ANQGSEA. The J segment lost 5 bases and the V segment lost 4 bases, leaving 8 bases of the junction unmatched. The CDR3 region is CSVVGGQGWETQYF. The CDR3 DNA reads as TGCAGCGTTGTCGGAGGACAGGGGTGGGAGACCCAGTACTTC.

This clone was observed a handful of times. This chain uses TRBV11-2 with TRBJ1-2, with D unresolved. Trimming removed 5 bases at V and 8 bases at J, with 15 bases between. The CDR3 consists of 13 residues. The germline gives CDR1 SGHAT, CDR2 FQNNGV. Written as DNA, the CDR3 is TGTGCCAGCAGCCGAGACGGCGGACTGGGCTACACCTTC. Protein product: CASSRDGGLGYTF.

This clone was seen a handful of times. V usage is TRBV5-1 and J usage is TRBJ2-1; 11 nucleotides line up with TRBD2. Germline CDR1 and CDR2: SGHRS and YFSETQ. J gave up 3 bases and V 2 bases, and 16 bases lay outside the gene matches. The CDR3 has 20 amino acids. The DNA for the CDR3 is TGCGCCAGCAGCTTAAGTACTAGCGGGGGCCGTCGGGGGGTCTACAATGAGCAGTTCTTC. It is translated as CASSLSTSGGRRGVYNEQFF.

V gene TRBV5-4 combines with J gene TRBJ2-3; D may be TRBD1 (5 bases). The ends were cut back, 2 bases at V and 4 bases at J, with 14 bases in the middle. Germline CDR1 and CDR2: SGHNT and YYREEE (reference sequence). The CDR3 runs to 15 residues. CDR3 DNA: TGTGCCAGCAGCTTAGGGGTCGTTGAGGCAGATACGCAGTATTTT. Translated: CASSLGVVEADTQYF.

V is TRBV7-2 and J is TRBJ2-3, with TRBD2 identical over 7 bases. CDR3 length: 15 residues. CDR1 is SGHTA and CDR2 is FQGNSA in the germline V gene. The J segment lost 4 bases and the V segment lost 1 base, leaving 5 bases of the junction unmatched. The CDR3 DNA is TGTGCCAGCAGCTTAGACGGGGGGTTGGCAGATACGCAGTATTTT. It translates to CASSLDGGLADTQYF.

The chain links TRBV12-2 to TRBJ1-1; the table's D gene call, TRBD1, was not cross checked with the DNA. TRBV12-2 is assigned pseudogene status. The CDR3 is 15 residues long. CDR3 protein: CASRCGHALNTEAFF. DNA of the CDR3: TGTGCAAGTCGCTGCGGACATGCCTTGAACACTGAAGCTTTCTTT.

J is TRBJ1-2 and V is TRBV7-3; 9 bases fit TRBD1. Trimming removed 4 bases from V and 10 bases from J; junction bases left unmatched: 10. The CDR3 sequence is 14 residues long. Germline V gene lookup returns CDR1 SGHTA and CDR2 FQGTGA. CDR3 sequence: CASSSGQGTGFYTF. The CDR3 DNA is TGTGCCAGCAGCTCCGGACAGGGGACAGGGTTCTACACCTTC.

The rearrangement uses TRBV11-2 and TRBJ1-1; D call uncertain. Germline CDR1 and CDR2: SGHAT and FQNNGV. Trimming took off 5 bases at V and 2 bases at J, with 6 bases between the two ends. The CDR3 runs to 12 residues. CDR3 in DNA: TGTGCCAGCAGCCCACATAACACTGAAGCTTTCTTT. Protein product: CASSPHNTEAFF. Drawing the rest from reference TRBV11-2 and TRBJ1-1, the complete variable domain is EAGVAQSPRYKIIEKRQSVAFWCNPISGHATLYWYQQILGQGPKLLIQFQNNGVVDDSQLPKDRFSAERLKGVDSTLKIQPAKLEDSAVYLCASSPHNTEAFFGQGTRLTVV.

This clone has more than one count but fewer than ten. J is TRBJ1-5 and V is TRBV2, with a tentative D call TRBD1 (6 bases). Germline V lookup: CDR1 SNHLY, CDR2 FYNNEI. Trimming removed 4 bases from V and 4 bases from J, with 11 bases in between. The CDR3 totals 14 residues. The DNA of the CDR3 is TGTGCCAGCAGTGTGGACAGACAAAATCAGCCCCAGCATTTT. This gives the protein CASSVDRQNQPQHF.

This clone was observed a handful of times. The CDR3 DNA reads TGTGCCAGCAGCCAAGACCCAACTAGCGGGGGCCTCAATGAGCAGTTCTTC. It yields the protein CASSQDPTSGGLNEQFF. V gene TRBV4-2 combines with J gene TRBJ2-1; 11 bases line up with TRBD2. CDR1 and CDR2 (germline): LGHNA, YNFKEQ. CDR3 size: 17 residues. Trimming cost V 0 bases and J 6 bases; bases outside gene matches: 7.

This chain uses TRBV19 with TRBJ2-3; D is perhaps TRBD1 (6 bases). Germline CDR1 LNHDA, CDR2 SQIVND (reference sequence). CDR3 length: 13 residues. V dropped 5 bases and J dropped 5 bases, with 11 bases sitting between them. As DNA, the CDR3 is TGTGCCAGTAGTCCAGGGGCTGGAGATACGCAGTATTTT. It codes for CASSPGAGDTQYF.

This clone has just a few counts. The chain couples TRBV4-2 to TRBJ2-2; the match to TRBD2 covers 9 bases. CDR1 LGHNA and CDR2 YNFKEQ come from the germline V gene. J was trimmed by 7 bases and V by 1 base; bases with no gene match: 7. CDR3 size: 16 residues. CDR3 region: CASSQAVSGGVGELFF. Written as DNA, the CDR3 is TGTGCCAGCAGCCAAGCCGTTAGCGGGGGCGTCGGGGAGCTGTTTTTT.